Shown below are 5 T cell receptor beta chains from a single sample sequenced in a study of PD-L1 blockade in urothelial cancer. Sequencing was performed with immunoSEQ multiplex PCR; in TCRdb, only in-frame clones are kept and a portion is missing. Of around 66,000 clones listed, roughly 90% were seen once; the top ten hold around 10%. Documented time point: peripheral blood 6 weeks after treatment start. The sample here was PBMCs, taken around atezolizumab (anti-PD-L1) treatment. These receptors came from a man in his sixties with urothelial cancer.

The DNA for the CDR3 is TGCGCCAGCAGCCCGCAACAGGGGAGAGGCTATGGCTACACCTTC. Translating gives CASSPQQGRGYGYTF. V usage is TRBV5-1 and J usage is TRBJ1-2; 7 bases fit TRBD1. Germline V CDR1 and CDR2: SGHRS, YFSETQ. The CDR3 has 15 residues. The V and J ends lost 4 bases and 4 bases, in that order; junction bases with no gene match: 10.

J is TRBJ2-7 and V is TRBV2; 10 nucleotides line up with TRBD1. Trimming took 4 bases from V and 6 from J; bases not matched to a gene: 0. Germline V gene lookup returns CDR1 SNHLY and CDR2 FYNNEI. This CDR3 has 12 amino acids. Written as DNA, the CDR3 is TGTGCCAGCAGTGGGGACAGGGGCGAGCAGTACTTC. Translated, it gives CASSGDRGEQYF. The full variable domain, its missing parts supplied by reference TRBV2 and TRBJ2-7, is EPEVTQTPSHQVTQMGQEVILRCVPISNHLYFYWYRQILGQKVEFLVSFYNNEISEKSEIFDDQFSVERPDGSNFTLKIRSTKLEDSAMYFCASSGDRGEQYFGPGTRLTVT.

The chain couples TRBV6-5 to TRBJ2-3, with 10 positions matching TRBD2. The CDR3 spans 15 residues. Per the germline V gene, CDR1 is MNHEY and CDR2 is SVGAGI. The trim removed 6 bases at V and 4 bases at J, leaving 7 bases unmatched. This CDR3 is CASRLLAGLADTQYF. The CDR3 DNA follows: TGTGCCAGCAGGCTACTAGCGGGGTTGGCAGATACGCAGTATTTT.

The chain uses TRBV6-1 and TRBJ2-3, with 12 bases fitting TRBD2. Germline V lookup: CDR1 MNHNS, CDR2 SASEGT. Trimming at V came to 6 bases and at J to 3 bases, leaving 1 base not matched to a gene. This CDR3 is built from 14 residues. CDR3 residues: CASRTSGRTDTQYF. As DNA, the CDR3 is TGTGCCAGCAGGACTAGCGGGAGAACAGATACGCAGTATTTT.

This chain joins TRBV7-6 and TRBJ1-1, with a possible D match to TRBD1 (6 bases). Per the germline V gene, CDR1 is SGHVS and CDR2 is FNYEAQ. V gave up 5 bases and J gave up 2 bases, with 12 bases separating them. There are 14 residues in the CDR3. Written as DNA, the CDR3 is TGTGCCAGCAGCCCCAAGGACAGAAACACTGAAGCTTTCTTT. Translating it yields CASSPKDRNTEAFF.